This entry concerns a single T cell receptor (beta chain). The sample originates from a study of T cells after posttransplantation cyclophosphamide. Trimming pared 1 base from V and 4 bases from J, leaving 11 bases between. The CDR3 extends over 14 amino acids. Looked up from germline, CDR1 is MGHRA and CDR2 is YSYEKL. Cells defined as naive were viable CD3+CD4+ or CD3+CD8+ and CCR7+CD45RA+CD45RO-CD95-CD27+CD28+. This table comes from immunoSEQ multiplex PCR, and its TCRdb copy is limited to in-frame clones, with some not included. The sample shows nearly 7,000 clones, 95% to 98% of them seen only once.

Specimen: naive CD8+ T cells sorted from PBMCs. The V gene is TRBV4-1, the J gene TRBJ2-7, with no clear D. The source is a young woman in good health and a related stem cell transplant donor. The CDR3 region has the DNA TGCGCCAGCAGCCAAGGGGCCAGTCCATACGAGCAGTACTTC. Protein: CASSQGASPYEQYF.